This TCR beta chain comes out of a study of OX40 agonist ivuxolimab in advanced cancers. Regarding the study as a whole: Among expanded peripheral T cells, antigen specificity went undetermined.

The V segment lost 0 bases and the J segment 7 bases; nucleotides outside the gene matches: 12. The CDR3 runs 17 residues. The protocol was immunoSEQ multiplex PCR, while the TCRdb copy is restricted to in-frame clones and leaves out a portion. The sample gives under 70,000 clones, roughly 88% of which show up once; about 1.2% is in the top ten. Of note for this clone: Its cognate antigen is unknown.

The rearrangement links TRBV23-1 to TRBJ1-5; 7 bases map to TRBD1. TRBV23-1 is labeled an ORF, and its function is uncertain. The clonotype was recovered from an adult with an advanced solid tumor such as melanoma, head and neck, liver or kidney cancer. Material: CD4+ or CD8+ T cells sorted from blood, obtained in a trial of the OX40 agonist ivuxolimab. The CDR3 loop reads CASSQSNSTGNCQPQHF. In nucleotides, the CDR3 is TGCGCCAGCAGTCAATCTAATTCGACAGGGAACTGCCAGCCCCAGCATTTT.